The rows below give T cell receptor beta chains drawn from one sample of a study of shared clonotypes between healthy human individuals. Using immunoSEQ multiplex PCR, the repertoire was profiled, and TCRdb retains in-frame clones only, with some absent. The sample includes roughly 220,000 clones, 60% to 70% seen only once; the top ten take 8.5% to 14%. Specimen: memory CD4+ T cells sorted from blood. The receptors stem from a man aged 30 to 45 in good health. Both conserved end residues are part of each CDR3. A D gene is named only where the DNA matches it firmly. Some rows mark clone size as missing; the rest say once, few, many or name a class of expanded clone.

V gene,J gene,clone size,D gene,CDR3 protein,CDR3 DNA
TRBV5-1,TRBJ2-5,few,-,CASSGPLANQETQYF,TGCGCCAGCAGCGGGCCCCTAGCGAACCAAGAGACCCAGTACTTC
TRBV7-9,TRBJ2-7,-,-,CASSPQRDKYEQYF,TGTGCCAGCAGCCCTCAGCGGGACAAATACGAGCAGTACTTC
TRBV6-4,TRBJ2-2,-,-,CASSANSRGELFF,TGTGCCAGCAGTGCCAACTCGCGCGGGGAGCTGTTTTTT
TRBV11-2,TRBJ2-4,few,TRBD2,CASSRAGATQNIQYF,TGTGCCAGCAGCCGAGCGGGGGCCACCCAAAACATTCAGTACTTC
TRBV27,TRBJ1-5,-,-,CASSLGYQPQHF,TGTGCCAGCAGTTTAGGTTACCAGCCCCAGCATTTT
TRBV4-1,TRBJ2-1,-,TRBD2,CASSQGLAEVNEQFF,TGCGCCAGCAGCCAAGGGCTAGCGGAGGTCAATGAGCAGTTCTTC
TRBV13,TRBJ2-7,-,TRBD2,CASSKRESLYEQYF,TGTGCCAGCAGCAAGCGGGAGTCCCTATACGAGCAGTACTTC
TRBV10-2,TRBJ2-1,-,-,CASSEQRTSYNEQFF,TGCGCCAGCAGTGAACAGCGTACCTCCTACAATGAGCAGTTCTTC
TRBV4-2,TRBJ2-7,-,TRBD1,CASSQRVSGTGGEQYF,TGTGCCAGCAGCCAGAGGGTTTCCGGGACAGGGGGCGAGCAGTACTTC
TRBV7-3,TRBJ2-1,-,-,CASSRGAGMTISNEQFF,TGTGCCAGCAGCCGTGGGGCCGGGATGACTATATCCAATGAGCAGTTCTTC
TRBV7-8,TRBJ2-4,-,-,CASSSTGAKNIQYF,TGTGCCAGCAGCAGTACAGGAGCCAAAAACATTCAGTACTTC
TRBV29-1,TRBJ1-3,-,TRBD1,CSVVGDRAGNTIYF,TGCAGCGTTGTGGGGGACAGGGCTGGAAACACCATATATTTT
TRBV30,TRBJ1-1,-,-,CAWSTNRETEAFF,TGTGCCTGGAGTACCAACAGGGAGACTGAAGCTTTCTTT
TRBV7-2,TRBJ2-2,-,-,CASSFLHGELFF,TGTGCCAGCAGCTTCCTCCACGGGGAGCTGTTTTTT
TRBV5-1,TRBJ2-1,few,TRBD2,CASSLGGRALNEQFF,TGCGCCAGCAGCTTGGGCGGGAGGGCCCTAAATGAGCAGTTCTTC
TRBV2,TRBJ2-4,-,-,CASRAISFQYF,TGTGCCAGCAGAGCTATTAGTTTCCAGTACTTC
TRBV7-2,TRBJ2-3,-,-,CASSLAQQGITDTQYF,TGTGCCAGCAGCTTAGCTCAACAGGGTATCACAGATACGCAGTATTTT
TRBV7-9,TRBJ1-1,once,-,CASSSQGSIFGPEAFF,TGTGCCAGCAGCTCCCAGGGTTCGATATTCGGGCCTGAAGCTTTCTTT
TRBV27,TRBJ1-5,-,-,CASSKVNRDNQPQHF,TGTGCCAGCAGTAAAGTGAACAGGGATAATCAGCCCCAGCATTTT
TRBV9,TRBJ2-7,-,TRBD1,CASSAGTGRYEQYF,TGTGCCAGCAGCGCAGGGACAGGGAGGTACGAGCAGTACTTC
TRBV30,TRBJ2-2,-,-,CAWSVFGTGELFF,TGTGCCTGGAGTGTTTTTGGTACCGGGGAGCTGTTTTTT
TRBV5-1,TRBJ2-7,-,TRBD2,CASSLSTGTSGSFYEQYF,TGCGCCAGCAGCTTGTCGACCGGGACTAGCGGGAGCTTCTACGAGCAGTACTTC
TRBV5-1,TRBJ1-5,-,TRBD1,CASNKTGEGQPQHF,TGCGCCAGCAACAAAACAGGGGAAGGCCAGCCCCAGCATTTT
TRBV5-1,TRBJ2-1,-,TRBD2,CASSEQPGTSRPFF,TGCGCCAGCAGCGAACAACCCGGGACTAGTCGCCCGTTCTTC
TRBV2,TRBJ2-7,-,TRBD1,CASSTGQGPYEQYF,TGTGCCAGCAGCACGGGACAGGGCCCCTACGAGCAGTACTTC
TRBV2,TRBJ2-2,once,TRBD2,CASREDLAAGELFF,TGTGCCAGCAGGGAGGACCTAGCGGCCGGGGAGCTGTTTTTT
TRBV30,TRBJ2-5,-,TRBD2,CAWSGVAGAGGTQYF,TGTGCCTGGAGCGGGGTAGCGGGAGCTGGTGGGACCCAGTACTTC
TRBV2,TRBJ2-7,-,TRBD1,CASRRQGRGEQYF,TGTGCCAGCAGGAGACAGGGACGCGGCGAGCAGTACTTC
TRBV2,TRBJ2-1,once,-,CASAELVSYNEQFF,TGTGCCAGCGCCGAACTAGTCTCCTACAATGAGCAGTTCTTC
TRBV21-1,TRBJ2-1,few,-,CASIKSYNEQFF,TGTGCCAGCATAAAGTCCTACAATGAGCAGTTCTTC
TRBV5-1,TRBJ1-4,-,-,CASSLTGTNEKLFF,TGCGCCAGCAGCTTGACAGGGACTAATGAAAAACTGTTTTTT
TRBV6-1,TRBJ2-2,few,-,CASSAVTSTGELFF,TGTGCCAGCAGTGCCGTGACAAGCACCGGGGAGCTGTTTTTT
TRBV4-3,TRBJ2-1,-,-,CASSPGTNSYNEQFF,TGCGCCAGCAGCCCGGGGACGAACTCCTACAATGAGCAGTTCTTC
TRBV7-2,TRBJ2-2,few,TRBD2,CASSLRLAGVGELFF,TGTGCCAGCAGCTTAAGGCTAGCGGGAGTCGGGGAGCTGTTTTTT
TRBV9,TRBJ2-2,few,-,CASSALATNTGELFF,TGTGCCAGCAGCGCCCTAGCTACGAACACCGGGGAGCTGTTTTTT
TRBV6-4,TRBJ2-7,-,TRBD2,CASTMSPGLAGTYEQYF,TGTGCCAGCACTATGAGCCCGGGACTAGCGGGAACCTACGAGCAGTACTTC
TRBV4-3,TRBJ2-1,-,-,CASSRQVGDEQFF,TGCGCCAGCAGCCGCCAAGTTGGTGATGAGCAGTTCTTC
TRBV13,TRBJ2-3,-,TRBD2,CASSLQGLAGVDTQYF,TGTGCCAGCAGCTTACAAGGACTAGCGGGAGTCGATACGCAGTATTTT
TRBV7-6,TRBJ2-7,-,-,CASSMAVGGSYEQYF,TGTGCCAGCAGCATGGCAGTCGGGGGCTCCTACGAGCAGTACTTC
TRBV28,TRBJ1-2,-,-,CASSIMNYGYTF,TGTGCCAGCAGCATTATGAACTATGGCTACACCTTC
TRBV28,TRBJ2-1,few,-,CASTSTGRSYNEQFF,TGTGCCAGCACCTCGACGGGGCGCTCCTACAATGAGCAGTTCTTC
TRBV27,TRBJ1-5,few,-,CASSRGNQPQHF,TGTGCCAGCAGTCGGGGAAATCAGCCCCAGCATTTT
TRBV5-1,TRBJ1-4,-,TRBD1,CASRRGTGDATNEKLFF,TGCGCCAGCAGACGCGGGACAGGGGATGCAACTAATGAAAAACTGTTTTTT
TRBV29-1,TRBJ2-1,few,TRBD2,CSVVRASGRWSSYNEQFF,TGCAGCGTCGTAAGGGCTAGCGGGAGATGGAGCTCCTACAATGAGCAGTTCTTC
TRBV5-6,TRBJ1-4,-,-,CASSLGGTLNEKLFF,TGTGCCAGCAGCTTGGGGGGGACACTAAATGAAAAACTGTTTTTT
TRBV30,TRBJ2-2,few,-,CAWSALYTGELFF,TGTGCCTGGAGTGCTCTTTACACCGGGGAGCTGTTTTTT
TRBV5-4,TRBJ2-1,-,-,CASSLGRHNEQFF,TGTGCCAGCAGCTTGGGCAGACACAATGAGCAGTTCTTC
TRBV6-1,TRBJ2-1,once,-,CASSEVLGGGEQFF,TGTGCCAGCAGTGAAGTATTGGGCGGTGGTGAGCAGTTCTTC
TRBV11-2,TRBJ2-7,-,TRBD2,CASSEPPGGLGEQYF,TGTGCCAGCAGCGAGCCCCCGGGAGGCCTGGGCGAGCAGTACTTC
TRBV7-8,TRBJ2-7,once,-,CASSLPGAGPYEQYF,TGTGCCAGCAGCTTACCGGGGGCCGGGCCCTACGAGCAGTACTTC
TRBV5-1,TRBJ2-7,-,-,CASSFRDGSYEQYF,TGCGCCAGCAGCTTTCGGGACGGCTCCTACGAGCAGTACTTC
TRBV13,TRBJ2-3,-,TRBD2,CASSRDPGTSGNTQYF,TGTGCCAGCAGCCGAGACCCCGGGACTAGCGGCAATACGCAGTATTTT
TRBV7-1,TRBJ1-5,once,-,CASSLAPVQPQHF,TGTGCCAGCAGCTTAGCGCCCGTTCAGCCCCAGCATTTT
TRBV7-3,TRBJ2-1,-,TRBD1,CASGQGLGQFF,TGTGCCAGCGGACAGGGGTTGGGGCAGTTCTTC
TRBV7-2,TRBJ2-1,-,-,CASSLSAWDNEQFF,TGTGCCAGCAGCTTAAGCGCCTGGGATAATGAGCAGTTCTTC